This is a list of T cell receptor beta chains from one sample in a study of blood T cell repertoires in COVID-19. TCRdb's copy holds only in-frame clones and misses some; the assay was immunoSEQ multiplex PCR. The repertoire has approximately 240,000 clones, around 87% of them found once; the top ten carry approximately 3%. The sequenced sample consisted of peripheral blood. Every receptor here comes from a woman between 25 and 40 years old who had recovered from COVID-19. Both conserved end residues are part of each CDR3. The D gene is left open where the match is weak. The listing skips clone size in some rows; elsewhere it reads once, few, many or a size class.

d_call	j_call	v_call	clone_size	cdr3_aa	cdr3_nt
.	TRBJ1-2	TRBV28	.	CASSLPGVNYGYTF	TGTGCCAGCAGTTTACCAGGGGTGAACTATGGCTACACCTTC
TRBD2	TRBJ2-1	TRBV9	.	CASSDGLAGTFFYNEQFF	TGTGCCAGCAGCGACGGACTAGCGGGGACATTCTTCTACAATGAGCAGTTCTTC
.	TRBJ1-1	TRBV5-1	.	CASARVGRTEAFF	TGCGCCAGCGCGCGGGTGGGGAGAACTGAAGCTTTCTTT
.	TRBJ1-1	TRBV12-3/TRBV12-4	few	CASSLMEGTEAFF	TGTGCCAGCAGTTTAATGGAGGGCACTGAAGCTTTCTTT
TRBD1	TRBJ2-3	TRBV29-1	.	CSVDRDRNTQYF	TGCAGCGTTGATAGGGACAGGAATACGCAGTATTTT
TRBD2	TRBJ2-7	TRBV5-1	.	CASSLAGGGTGEQYF	TGCGCCAGCAGCTTGGCGGGCGGGGGGACTGGGGAGCAGTACTTC
TRBD2	TRBJ2-7	TRBV6-2/TRBV6-3	.	CASSSALAGGAIGEQYF	TGTGCCAGCAGTTCGGCCCTAGCGGGGGGGGCTATCGGCGAGCAGTACTTC
.	TRBJ1-1	TRBV6-2/TRBV6-3	.	CASSDPVTGTNEAFF	TGTGCCAGCAGCGACCCGGTGACAGGTACTAATGAAGCTTTCTTT
.	TRBJ2-1	TRBV6-1	.	CASSEIALVAPNNEQFF	TGTGCCAGCAGTGAAATCGCCCTAGTAGCGCCTAACAATGAGCAGTTCTTC
.	TRBJ1-4	TRBV7-8	few	CASNKQGAGATNEKLFF	TGTGCCAGCAACAAACAGGGAGCGGGAGCAACTAATGAAAAACTGTTTTTT